Sequencing of this T cell receptor (beta chain) was carried out in a study of cytomegalovirus exposure and HLA in healthy donors (dated by TCRdb to the late 2010s). The study in broad terms: According to an earlier analysis of 587 of the donors, about 179 million T cells yielded some 110 million unique TCR beta sequences and approximately 300 Gb of sequence data. Of the 300 to 500 genotyped donors, 65% to 90% were placed in the genetic ancestry cluster associated with self-reported Caucasian donors. Donor age, sex, ethnicity and CMV serostatus were collected together with the repertoire data. An early release covering more than 500 HLA-typed donors comprised about 300 gigabases of sequencing data and roughly 85 million unique TCR sequences. The number of donors typed differed by locus, with roughly 620-630 for A, B, C, DRB1 and DQB1, 522 for DQA1, about 610 for DPA1, and around 430 for DPB1. An earlier analysis of about 600 of the donors used high-throughput TCR beta sequencing to judge whether each TCR beta V gene segment behaved as functional or pseudogenic. The study used immunosequencing to profile the T cell repertoires of approximately 650 subjects and linked those repertoires to cytomegalovirus serostatus. A later analysis re-examined previously published TCR beta repertoires from several hundred donors and added high-resolution HLA genotyping to investigate patterns of TCR occurrence. Class I and class II HLA loci were covered by the typing at four-digit resolution. All discovery cohort repertoires had been generated on a single sequencing platform. The study was designed to test whether signatures of past pathogen exposure could be identified by cataloging public T cell receptors. Four or five DR-DQ haplotypes were handled as single units for association and clustering, since linkage in the cohort was strong. The study combined high-throughput TCR immunosequencing, statistical association of individual TCRs with disease status, and machine learning to predict cytomegalovirus infection status. Along with the 666-subject first cohort, a separate validation cohort of roughly 110 different subjects was used. A later genetic analysis took genome-wide SNP genotypes for about three fifths of the roughly 700 donors and used that subset as a discovery cohort. The later analysis used no new phenotypic data to find candidate immune exposures, relying instead on TCR beta sequences and their occurrence across donors. Among a few hundred genotyped donors of the cohort, an average of around 240,000 unique TCR beta nucleotide sequences were sequenced per donor, 15% to 20% of them non-productive.

In total, roughly 670 healthy bone marrow donors made up the cohort. Cohort members were all nominally healthy when sampled, although unrecorded immune exposures were likely present. Of the roughly 620 cohort members, around 280 had positive CMV serostatus and approximately 360 had negative CMV serostatus, and CMV serostatus was not recorded for the donor. A peripheral blood sample was provided by each donor, and peripheral blood mononuclear cells were used for TCR beta sequencing. Genomic DNA extraction from the blood cell samples was performed with the Qiagen DNeasy Blood Extraction Kit. In the case of this clone: Its antigen is unknown. Nothing much larger sits one base from this clone, and base qualities are not available.

Library creation used the immunoSEQ multiplex PCR assay. For the multiplex PCR, a mixture combining 60 forward primers for TCR Vbeta segments and 13 reverse primers for TCR Jbeta segments was used. The CDR3 region of rearranged TCR beta genes was amplified from genomic DNA by a multiplex PCR assay. The Illumina HiSeq System was used to sequence the amplified TCR beta libraries as 87-base-pair reads. The authors' analysis ran thus. Across the 670 or so repertoires, a later analysis counted 75 million to 90 million unique TCR beta chains, approximately 10 million of which were shared by at least two donors. To remove PCR and sequencing errors, raw reads were error-corrected and collapsed into unique sequences using a nearest-neighbor algorithm that merged closely related sequences. To assign V, D and J gene segments, CDR3 sequences were aligned to IMGT reference sequences. For a sequence to be retained, at least a six-nucleotide match to both a V gene segment and a J gene segment was required. Rearrangements were classified as productive when the CDR3 lacked stop codons and remained in frame with V and J, and all other rearrangements were classified as non-productive. Following IMGT convention, CDR3 was defined as the stretch from the second conserved V-encoded cysteine to the conserved J-encoded phenylalanine. The earlier analysis of 500 to 750 of the donors excluded any sequence lacking an unambiguous match to a single V gene segment. In an earlier analysis of several hundred of the donors, V segments were called functional above 56.7% productive rearrangements and were called segregating when the between-donor standard deviation exceeded 5%. A statistical classification framework was built to diagnose cytomegalovirus status from the catalog of TCR beta chain sequences. V and J gene assignment, in a later analysis, came from comparing TCR nucleotide sequences with IMGT/GENE-DB human TR gene sequences. The TCRdist pipeline was used in a later analysis to assign CDR3 sequences and most-parsimonious VDJ recombination scenarios. In a later analysis, each TCR beta chain was defined by its CDR3 amino acid sequence together with its V-gene family, and reads without a unique V-gene family were excluded. To address suspected cross-contamination and a sequencing artifact, a later analysis removed 550 to 750 highly shared, low-generation-probability nucleotide sequences. In a later analysis, a clonal expansion index was calculated for each public chain from normalized within-repertoire ranks of inferred template counts. A later analysis computed generation probabilities with a VDJ recombination model fitted to out-of-frame rearrangements, and checked the results against IGoR. A later analysis scored TCR-TCR, TCR-HLA and TCR-CMV co-occurrence with hypergeometric tests, applying a repertoire-size bias correction to TCR pairs. False discovery rates were estimated in a later analysis by permuting HLA or CMV assignments 20 times. In a later analysis, co-occurring TCRs were grouped using DBSCAN, with TCRdist sequence similarity added in when clustering inside HLA-allele-positive subsets. Co-occurrence clustering excluded repertoires with fewer than 30,000 or more than 120,000 public chains, plus five with anomalous nucleotide sharing. TCRdb took over this immuneACCESS table, retaining in-frame rearrangements with V and J assigned. Such tables are incomplete; in checked studies, under half of the missing clones stem from an unresolved V gene, and the remainder is unexplained. V, J and clone size derive from that table, while D and trimming were established from the DNA sequence. The sample table lists approximately 140,000 clones, about two thirds of them with a count of one. 2.5% to 3% of the sample goes to the ten largest clones.

What the authors observed across the whole study: The presence/absence analyses assumed that sequencing depth was roughly uniform across donors, and that assumption may not be true. In an earlier analysis of approximately 600 of the donors, most TCR beta V segments were observed in productive rearrangements about 90% or about 30% of the time, broadly matching IMGT annotations. The earlier analysis of 587 of the donors excluded roughly 17 rarely observed V segments, including chromosome 9 orphons, because counts were too low. CMV serostatus was the only immune exposure information available for the cohort. Correlated functional status among segregating V segments might reflect linkage disequilibrium, but an unknown experimental factor could not be ruled out. Compared with equally common non-associated chains, HLA-associated TCR beta chains in a later analysis were more clonally expanded and had lower generation probabilities. A further reported finding was that TCR beta sequences accurately predicted the HLA-A and HLA-B alleles for most subjects in the first cohort. Most TCR sequences were seen in very few donors, while some public TCRs were found in many individuals. Most CMV-associated TCR beta chains appeared to be HLA-restricted in a later analysis, and the HLA associations seemed to be driven largely by CMV exposure. In a later analysis, about 16,000 TCR beta sequences were associated with specific HLA alleles at a false discovery rate of 0.05. A group of highly shared sequence variants was considered likely to be a technical artifact of the sequencing pipeline. Strong co-occurrence of HLA alleles, especially DR and DQ, made assigning TCR associations to individual alleles difficult. A few of the identified cytomegalovirus-associated TCR beta chains were confirmed in vitro to be specific for cytomegalovirus antigens. Because HLA typing was unavailable for some donors at each locus, only the typed subset was used in association tests. Several of the top co-occurrence clusters appeared to be linked to parvovirus B19, influenza, CMV and Epstein-Barr virus, according to a later analysis. In a later analysis, the rate of TCR association differed among HLA loci, with DRB1 alleles having the most associated TCRs and HLA-C alleles having the fewest. This cohort had only TCR beta chains sequenced, and the lack of alpha or paired-chain data limited which features could be detected. A later genetic analysis associated a missense DCLRE1C variant with V-gene and J-gene trimming of TCR beta chains, and an independent cohort replicated the association. The classifier was reported to diagnose cytomegalovirus status with high specificity and sensitivity in both the original and validation cohorts. It was suggested by the authors that the approach could potentially be generalized to other disease states and immunological phenotypes. The study listed 164 TCR beta chains as associated with cytomegalovirus. A later genetic analysis reported fewer N-insertions in productive TCRs among donors in an Asian-associated ancestry cluster than the roughly 700-donor mean.

The TCR sequence derives from a human donor in good health. Sample: PBMCs.

The CDR3 has the sequence CASSREGGGSYEQYF. DNA sequence: TGCGCCAGCAGCAGGGAGGGTGGGGGAAGCTACGAGCAGTACTTC. This receptor chain uses TRBV5-1 and TRBJ2-7; TRBD2 agrees with 7 junctional bases. Clipping removes 4 bases from V and 3 bases from J, with 10 as the unmatched junction base count. CDR1 is given as SGHRS and CDR2 as YFSETQ, both from the germline V gene. There are 15 amino acids in the CDR3, from cysteine to phenylalanine inclusive. Only the CDR3 DNA stays, 45 bases, in frame from base 1.